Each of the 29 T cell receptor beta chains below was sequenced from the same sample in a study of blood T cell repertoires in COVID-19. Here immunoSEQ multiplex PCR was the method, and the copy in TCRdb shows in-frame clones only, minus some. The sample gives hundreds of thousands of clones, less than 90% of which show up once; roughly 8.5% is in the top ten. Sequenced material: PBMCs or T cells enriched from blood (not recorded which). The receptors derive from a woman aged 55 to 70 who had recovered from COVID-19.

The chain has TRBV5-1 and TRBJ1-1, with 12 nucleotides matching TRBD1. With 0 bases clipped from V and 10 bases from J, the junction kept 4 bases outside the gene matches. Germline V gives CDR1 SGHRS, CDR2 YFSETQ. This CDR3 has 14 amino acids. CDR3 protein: CASSLGGTGGRAFF. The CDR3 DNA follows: TGCGCCAGCAGCTTGGGAGGGACAGGGGGCAGAGCTTTCTTT.

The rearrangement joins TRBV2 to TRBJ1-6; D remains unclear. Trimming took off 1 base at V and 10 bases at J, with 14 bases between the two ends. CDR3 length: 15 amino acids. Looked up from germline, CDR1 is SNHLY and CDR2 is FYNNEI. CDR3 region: CASSEESSFGSPLHF. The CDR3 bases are TGTGCCAGCAGTGAAGAGAGCAGCTTCGGGTCACCCCTCCACTTT.

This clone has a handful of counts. CDR3 residues: CASSLLWGGSSYNEQFF. In DNA form, the CDR3 reads TGTGCCAGCAGCTTATTGTGGGGTGGGAGCTCCTACAATGAGCAGTTCTTC. V usage is TRBV7-9 and J usage is TRBJ2-1, with a weak D call TRBD2 (5 bases). V lost 2 bases and J lost 0, with 14 bases in between. The CDR3 covers 17 residues. CDR1 is SEHNR, CDR2 FQNEAQ, per germline (reference sequence).

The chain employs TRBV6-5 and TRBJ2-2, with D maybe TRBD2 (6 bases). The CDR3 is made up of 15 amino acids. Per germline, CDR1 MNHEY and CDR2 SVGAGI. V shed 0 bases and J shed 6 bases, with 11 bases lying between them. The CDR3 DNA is TGTGCCAGCAGTTACTCAGGAGGGATTGCCGGGGAGCTGTTTTTT. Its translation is CASSYSGGIAGELFF.

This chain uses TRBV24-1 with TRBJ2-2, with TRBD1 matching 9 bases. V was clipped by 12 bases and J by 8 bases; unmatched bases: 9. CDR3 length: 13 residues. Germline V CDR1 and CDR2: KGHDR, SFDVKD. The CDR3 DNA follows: TGTGCCGCCGAAACAGGGGGCATTGGGGAGCTGTTTTTT. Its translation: CAAETGGIGELFF.

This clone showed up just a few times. Here the CDR3 reads CASSLKRGDRNEQFF. CDR3 DNA sequence: TGTGCCAGCTCACTAAAGCGGGGGGATAGAAATGAGCAGTTCTTC. V gene TRBV18 combines with J gene TRBJ2-1; TRBD2 matches at 9 bases. The CDR3 sequence is 15 residues long. J gave up 7 bases and V 4 bases, and 8 bases lay outside the gene matches. The germline V gene encodes CDR1 KGHSH and CDR2 LQKENI. Together with reference TRBV18 and TRBJ2-1, the CDR3 gives the full variable domain: NAGVMQNPRHLVRRRGQEARLRCSPMKGHSHVYWYRQLPEEGLKFMVYLQKENIIDESGMPKERFSAEFPKEGPSILRIQQVVRGDSAAYFCASSLKRGDRNEQFFGPGTRLTVL.

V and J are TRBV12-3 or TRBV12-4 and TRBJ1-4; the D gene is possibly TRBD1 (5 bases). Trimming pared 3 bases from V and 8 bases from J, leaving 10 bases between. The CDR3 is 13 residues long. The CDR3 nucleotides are TGTGCCAGCAGTTTGGGCAGGGTCGAAAAACTGTTTTTT. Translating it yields CASSLGRVEKLFF.

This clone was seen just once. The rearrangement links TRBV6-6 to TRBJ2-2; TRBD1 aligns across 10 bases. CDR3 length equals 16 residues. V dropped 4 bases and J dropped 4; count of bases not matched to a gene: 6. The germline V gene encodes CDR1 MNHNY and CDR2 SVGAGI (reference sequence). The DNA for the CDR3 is TGTGCCAGCAGTTCGACAGGGGGCACGGGCACCGGGGAGCTGTTTTTT. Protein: CASSSTGGTGTGELFF.

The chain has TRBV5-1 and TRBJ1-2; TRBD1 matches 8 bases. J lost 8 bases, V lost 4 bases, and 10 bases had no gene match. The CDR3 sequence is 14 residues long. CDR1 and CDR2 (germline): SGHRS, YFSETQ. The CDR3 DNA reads TGCGCCAGCAGCCTTGGACAGGGTTACGAAGGCTACACCTTC. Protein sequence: CASSLGQGYEGYTF.

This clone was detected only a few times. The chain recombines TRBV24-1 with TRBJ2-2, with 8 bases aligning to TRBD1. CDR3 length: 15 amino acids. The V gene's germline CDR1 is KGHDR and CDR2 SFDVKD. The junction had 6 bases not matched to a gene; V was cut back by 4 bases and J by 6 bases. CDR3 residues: CATSDLTGVSGELFF. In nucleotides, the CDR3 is TGTGCCACCAGTGACCTGACAGGGGTGTCCGGGGAGCTGTTTTTT.

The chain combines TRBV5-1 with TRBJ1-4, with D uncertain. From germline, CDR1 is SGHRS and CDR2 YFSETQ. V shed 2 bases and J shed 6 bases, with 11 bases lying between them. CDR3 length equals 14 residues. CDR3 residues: CASSFAGMHEKLFF. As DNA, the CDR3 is TGCGCCAGCAGCTTCGCCGGGATGCATGAAAAACTGTTTTTT. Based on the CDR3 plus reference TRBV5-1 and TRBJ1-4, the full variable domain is KAGVTQTPRYLIKTRGQQVTLSCSPISGHRSVSWYQQTPGQGLQFLFEYFSETQRNKGNFPGRFSGRQFSNSRSEMNVSTLELGDSALYLCASSFAGMHEKLFFGSGTQLSVL.

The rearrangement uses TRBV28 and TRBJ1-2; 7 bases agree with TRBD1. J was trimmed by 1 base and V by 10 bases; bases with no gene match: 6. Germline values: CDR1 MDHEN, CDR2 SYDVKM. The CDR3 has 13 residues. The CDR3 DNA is TGTGCCACCATGAGACAGGGTAACTATGGCTACACCTTC. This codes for CATMRQGNYGYTF.

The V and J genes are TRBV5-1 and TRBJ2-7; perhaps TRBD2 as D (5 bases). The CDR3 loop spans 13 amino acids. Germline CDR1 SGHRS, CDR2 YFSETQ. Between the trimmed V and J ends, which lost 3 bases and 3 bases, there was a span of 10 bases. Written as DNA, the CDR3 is TGCGCCAGCAGCTCCGGGGTTAACTACGAGCAGTACTTC. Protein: CASSSGVNYEQYF.

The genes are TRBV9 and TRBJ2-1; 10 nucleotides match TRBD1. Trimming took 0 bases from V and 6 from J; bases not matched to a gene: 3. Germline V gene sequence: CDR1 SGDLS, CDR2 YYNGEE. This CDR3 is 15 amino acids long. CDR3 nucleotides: TGTGCCAGCAGCGTAGAGGACAGGGGGGCCAATGAGCAGTTCTTC. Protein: CASSVEDRGANEQFF.

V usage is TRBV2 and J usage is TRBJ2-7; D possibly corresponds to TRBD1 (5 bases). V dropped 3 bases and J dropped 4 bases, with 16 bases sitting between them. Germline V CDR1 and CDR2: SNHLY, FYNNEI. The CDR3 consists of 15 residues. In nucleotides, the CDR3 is TGTGCCAGCAGTGATGGGCAGGGCCGATCGTACGAGCAGTACTTC. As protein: CASSDGQGRSYEQYF.

The CDR3 is CASSEARGRQPQHF. The CDR3 bases are TGTGCCAGCAGTGAAGCGAGGGGGAGACAGCCCCAGCATTTT. The chain links TRBV2 to TRBJ1-5; tentatively, D is TRBD1 (6 bases). Germline V gene sequence: CDR1 SNHLY, CDR2 FYNNEI. V was pared by 0 bases and J by 7 bases, with 10 bases between. This CDR3 comprises 14 residues.

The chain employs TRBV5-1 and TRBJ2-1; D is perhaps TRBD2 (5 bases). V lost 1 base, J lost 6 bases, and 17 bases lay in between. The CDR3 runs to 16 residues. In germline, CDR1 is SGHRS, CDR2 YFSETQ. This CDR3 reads CASSLPPGGETNEQFF. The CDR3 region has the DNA TGCGCCAGCAGCTTGCCCCCTGGTGGGGAGACCAATGAGCAGTTCTTC.

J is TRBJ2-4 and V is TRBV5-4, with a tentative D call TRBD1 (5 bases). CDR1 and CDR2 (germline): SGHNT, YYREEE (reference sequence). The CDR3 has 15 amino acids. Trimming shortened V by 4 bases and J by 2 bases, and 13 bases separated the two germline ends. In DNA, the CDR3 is TGTGCCAGCAGCCATAGCCAGGGATCCAAAAACATTCAGTACTTC. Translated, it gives CASSHSQGSKNIQYF.

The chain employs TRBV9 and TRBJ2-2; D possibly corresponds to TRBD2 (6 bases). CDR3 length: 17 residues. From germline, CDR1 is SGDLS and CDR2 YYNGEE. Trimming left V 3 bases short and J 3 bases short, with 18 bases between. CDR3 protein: CASSGEEQAGYTGELFF. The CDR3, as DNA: TGTGCCAGCAGCGGGGAGGAACAGGCGGGATACACCGGGGAGCTGTTTTTT.

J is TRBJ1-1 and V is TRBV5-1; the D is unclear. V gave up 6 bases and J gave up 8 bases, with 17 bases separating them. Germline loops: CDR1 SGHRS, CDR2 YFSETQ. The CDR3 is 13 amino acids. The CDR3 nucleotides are TGCGCCAGCACCCCGGGTGGTTCTGTGGAAGCTTTCTTT. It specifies CASTPGGSVEAFF.

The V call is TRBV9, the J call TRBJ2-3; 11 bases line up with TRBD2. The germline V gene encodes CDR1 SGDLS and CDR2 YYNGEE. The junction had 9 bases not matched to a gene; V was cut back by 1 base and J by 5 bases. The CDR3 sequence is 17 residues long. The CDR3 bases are TGTGCCAGCAGCGTAAACCCCCTAGCGGGGGGTATAGATACGCAGTATTTT. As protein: CASSVNPLAGGIDTQYF.

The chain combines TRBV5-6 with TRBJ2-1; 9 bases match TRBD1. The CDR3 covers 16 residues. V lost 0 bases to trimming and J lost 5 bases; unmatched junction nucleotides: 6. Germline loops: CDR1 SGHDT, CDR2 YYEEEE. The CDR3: CASSLAGTGSNNEQFF. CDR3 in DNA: TGTGCCAGCAGCTTGGCCGGGACAGGGAGCAACAATGAGCAGTTCTTC. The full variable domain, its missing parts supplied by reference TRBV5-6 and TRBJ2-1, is DAGVTQSPTHLIKTRGQQVTLRCSPKSGHDTVSWYQQALGQGPQFIFQYYEEEERQRGNFPDRFSGHQFPNYSSELNVNALLLGDSALYLCASSLAGTGSNNEQFFGPGTRLTVL.

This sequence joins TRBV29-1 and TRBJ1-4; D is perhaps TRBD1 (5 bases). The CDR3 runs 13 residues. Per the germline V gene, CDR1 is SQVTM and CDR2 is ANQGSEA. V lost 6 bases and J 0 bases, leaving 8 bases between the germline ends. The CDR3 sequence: CSVLTATNEKLFF. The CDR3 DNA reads TGCAGCGTCCTGACAGCAACTAATGAAAAACTGTTTTTT.

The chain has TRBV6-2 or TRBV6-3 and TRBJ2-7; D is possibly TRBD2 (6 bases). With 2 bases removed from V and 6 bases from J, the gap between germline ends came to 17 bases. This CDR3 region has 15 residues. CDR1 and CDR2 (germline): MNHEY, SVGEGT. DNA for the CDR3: TGTGCCAGCAGTTACGGGGGGTGGCGCGCGAGCGAGCAGTACGTC. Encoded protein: CASSYGGWRASEQYV.

Here the CDR3 reads CATSSVGGPNYGYTF. CDR3 bases: TGTGCCACCAGCAGCGTCGGGGGGCCCAACTATGGCTACACCTTC. J is TRBJ1-2 and V is TRBV15; TRBD1 might be the D (6 bases). The CDR3 totals 15 residues. CDR1 is LNHNV and CDR2 is YYDKDF in the germline V gene (reference sequence). V was cut by 3 bases and J by 2 bases, with 13 bases left in between.

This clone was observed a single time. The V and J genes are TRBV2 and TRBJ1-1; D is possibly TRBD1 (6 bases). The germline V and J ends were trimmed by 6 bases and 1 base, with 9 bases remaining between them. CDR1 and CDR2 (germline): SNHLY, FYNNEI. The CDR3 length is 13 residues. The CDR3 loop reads CASRDSANTEAFF. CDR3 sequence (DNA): TGTGCCAGCAGGGACAGTGCGAACACTGAAGCTTTCTTT.

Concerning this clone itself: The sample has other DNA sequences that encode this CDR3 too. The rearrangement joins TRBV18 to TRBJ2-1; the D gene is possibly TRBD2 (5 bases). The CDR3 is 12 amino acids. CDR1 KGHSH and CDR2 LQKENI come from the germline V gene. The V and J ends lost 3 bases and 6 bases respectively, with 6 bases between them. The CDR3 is CASSPTSNEQFF. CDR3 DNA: TGTGCCAGCTCACCTACTAGCAATGAGCAGTTCTTC.

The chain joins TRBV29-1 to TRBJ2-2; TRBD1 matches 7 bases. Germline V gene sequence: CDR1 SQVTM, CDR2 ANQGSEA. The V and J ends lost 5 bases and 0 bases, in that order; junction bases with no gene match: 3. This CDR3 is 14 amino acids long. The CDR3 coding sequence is TGCAGCGTTAGGACAGGCACGAACACCGGGGAGCTGTTTTTT. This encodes CSVRTGTNTGELFF.

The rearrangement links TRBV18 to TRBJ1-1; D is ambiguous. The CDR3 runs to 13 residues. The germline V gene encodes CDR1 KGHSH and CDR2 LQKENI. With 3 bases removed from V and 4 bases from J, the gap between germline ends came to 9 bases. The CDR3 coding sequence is TGTGCCAGCTCACCCGACTTGGGCACTGAAGCTTTCTTT. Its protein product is CASSPDLGTEAFF.